The 19 T cell receptor beta chains listed next were all sequenced from one sample in a study of T cells in Graves' hyperthyroidism and ophthalmopathy. Amplified TCR beta CDR3 regions derived from RNA transcripts. The HTBI primer set served for first-round RT-PCR of the TCR CDR3. TCRdb called the multiplex PCR reads again in MiXCR, with one record for every CDR3 protein. The data contain about 570,000 distinct CDR3 sequences, 12% to 15% of them singletons. Specimen: blood. Receptors originate from a woman in her 40s with Graves' hyperthyroidism.

The table lists this clonotype with a few counts. The chain uses TRBV19 and TRBJ2-7; TRBD2 matches 9 bases. The CDR3 totals 15 residues. Unmatched junction bases numbered 9, after V lost 3 bases and J lost 6 bases. Germline V lookup: CDR1 LNHDA, CDR2 SQIVND (reference sequence). CDR3 loop: CASSIEGLATTEQYF. CDR3 nucleotides: TGTGCCAGTAGTATCGAGGGACTAGCTACCACCGAGCAGTACTTC.

The table lists this clonotype with many counts. This chain connects TRBV12-3 or TRBV12-4 to TRBJ2-2; 10 bases match TRBD2. Unmatched junction bases numbered 14, after V lost 10 bases and J lost 6 bases. This CDR3 contains 16 residues. This CDR3 is CAIQRSGTSVPGELFF. CDR3 in DNA: TGTGCCATCCAACGCTCAGGGACTAGCGTCCCCGGGGAGCTGTTTTTT.

This clonotype was picked up a small number of times. The chain joins TRBV6-5 to TRBJ2-7; no firm D call. Per the germline V gene, CDR1 is MNHEY and CDR2 is SVGAGI. Trimming cost V 2 bases and J 3 bases, with 17 bases left between them. The length of the CDR3 is 16 residues. The CDR3 spells CASSYTPLGPLYEQYF. The CDR3 coding sequence is TGTGCCAGCAGTTACACTCCGCTAGGACCACTCTACGAGCAGTACTTC.

Concerning this clonotype: Given a much more abundant clone one base away, this may be a read error. The chain joins TRBV7-9 to TRBJ1-2; TRBD1 matches at 10 bases. This CDR3 contains 17 residues. Germline assignment: CDR1 SEHNR and CDR2 FQNEAQ (reference sequence). The CDR3 nucleotides read TGTGCCGGCAGCTCAGGGACAGGGGTGGTGGTTGAATATGGCTACACCTTC. As protein: CAGSSGTGVVVEYGYTF.

In its sample, this clonotype was seen many times. The chain employs TRBV28 and TRBJ1-6, with 8 bases identical to TRBD1. This CDR3 comprises 15 residues. CDR1 and CDR2 from the germline V gene are MDHEN and SYDVKM. V trimming: 2 bases; J trimming: 10 bases; junction bases outside the gene matches: 7. CDR3 nucleotides: TGTGCCAGCAGTTTAGGGGACAGGTCGGAGTCACCCCTCCACTTT. As protein: CASSLGDRSESPLHF.

In its sample, this clonotype was seen many times. The chain carries TRBV6-1 and TRBJ1-2; TRBD1 is a possible D gene (6 bases). V gave up 3 bases and J gave up 6 bases, with 14 bases separating them. Germline V lookup: CDR1 MNHNS, CDR2 SASEGT. CDR3 length: 14 residues. The CDR3 sequence is CASSERTGTDGYTF. The CDR3 nucleotides are TGTGCCAGCAGTGAGAGAACAGGGACTGATGGCTACACCTTC.

The V and J genes are TRBV3-1 and TRBJ1-1; D is unresolved. Trimming took off 8 bases at V and 0 bases at J, with 16 bases between the two ends. This CDR3 region has 15 residues. The germline CDR1 and CDR2 sequences are LGHDT and YNNKEL (reference sequence). The CDR3 is CASSPPEHLNTEAFF. CDR3 nucleotide sequence: TGTGCCAGCTCACCACCGGAACACTTGAACACTGAAGCTTTCTTT.

V gene TRBV9 combines with J gene TRBJ2-5; 9 nucleotides align to TRBD2. Trimming removed 0 bases from V and 4 bases from J; junction bases left unmatched: 4. The CDR3 runs to 15 residues. The germline V gene encodes CDR1 SGDLS and CDR2 YYNGEE. CDR3 sequence: CASSVGLAGVETQYF. In DNA form, the CDR3 reads TGTGCCAGCAGCGTAGGGTTAGCGGGAGTAGAGACCCAGTACTTC.

The rearrangement uses TRBV5-1 and TRBJ1-1, with D perhaps TRBD1 (6 bases). Trimming cost V 4 bases and J 7 bases, with 14 bases left between them. The CDR3 length is 13 residues. In germline, CDR1 is SGHRS, CDR2 YFSETQ. The CDR3: CASSTGIGIEAFF. Here the CDR3 DNA reads TGCGCCAGCAGCACAGGGATAGGAATTGAAGCTTTCTTT.

There are many counts of this clonotype. The rearrangement uses TRBV5-6 and TRBJ2-1, with 14 bases aligning to TRBD2. The germline V gene has CDR1 SGHDT and CDR2 YYEEEE. The CDR3 is 20 residues long. Trimming cost V 4 bases and J 4 bases; bases outside gene matches: 16. Here the CDR3 reads CASSPGLAGAKFGEYNEQFF. In nucleotides, the CDR3 is TGTGCCAGCAGCCCGGGACTAGCGGGAGCCAAGTTTGGGGAATACAATGAGCAGTTCTTC.

This clonotype was observed many times. The chain links TRBV9 to TRBJ2-1; the match to TRBD2 covers 8 bases. Germline-derived CDR1 and CDR2 are SGDLS and YYNGEE. The CDR3 sequence is 17 residues long. V shed 0 bases and J 5 bases; nucleotides not matched to a gene: 10. The CDR3 DNA sequence: TGTGCCAGCAGCGTAGGGGGGTCACCGGGAGGGGACAATGAGCAGTTCTTC. Amino acid sequence: CASSVGGSPGGDNEQFF.

The table lists this clonotype with many counts. The V and J genes are TRBV9 and TRBJ2-5; TRBD1 agrees at 9 bases. The CDR3 is made up of 15 amino acids. With V trimmed by 1 base and J by 5 bases, 6 bases remained unmatched. The V gene's germline CDR1 is SGDLS and CDR2 YYNGEE. The CDR3 nucleotides read TGTGCCAGCAGCGTAACGGGACAGGGTTTGGAGACCCAGTACTTC. Encoded protein: CASSVTGQGLETQYF.

A few counts support this clonotype. The gene calls are TRBV6-1 and TRBJ2-1; D is possibly TRBD2 (5 bases). CDR1 is MNHNS, CDR2 SASEGT, per germline. Trimming shortened V by 5 bases and J by 2 bases, and 16 bases separated the two germline ends. This CDR3 is built from 16 residues. The CDR3: CASSFEDEGPYNEQFF. CDR3 in DNA: TGTGCCAGCAGTTTCGAGGACGAGGGCCCCTACAATGAGCAGTTCTTC.

Concerning this clonotype: Given a much more abundant clone one base away, this may be a read error. The genes are TRBV27 and TRBJ2-2; a weak D match, TRBD1 (5 bases). The germline V gene encodes CDR1 MNHEY and CDR2 SMNVEV (reference sequence). The CDR3 length is 18 residues. V lost 5 bases and J 3 bases, leaving 22 bases between the germline ends. CDR3 amino acids: CASSDPRVQGADTGELFF. DNA of the CDR3: TGTGCCAGCAGTGATCCTAGGGTTCAGGGCGCGGACACCGGGGAGCTGTTTTTT.

The chain employs TRBV12-5 and TRBJ2-6, with 8 nucleotides matching TRBD1. Germline assignment: CDR1 LGHNT and CDR2 FRNRAP. Trimming at V came to 6 bases and at J to 3 bases, leaving 4 bases not matched to a gene. The CDR3 sequence is 15 residues long. The CDR3 protein is CASGTDRGGANVLTF. The CDR3 region has the DNA TGTGCTAGTGGCACCGACAGGGGTGGGGCCAACGTCCTGACTTTC.

This clonotype was counted between two and nine times. The chain combines TRBV14 with TRBJ1-1; the D is unclear. Trimming removed 0 bases at V and 5 bases at J, with 13 bases between. The CDR3 is made up of 15 amino acids. Germline V gene data show CDR1 as SGHDN and CDR2 as FVKESK. CDR3 nucleotide sequence: TGTGCCAGCAGCCAAGAGGAAGGGCGTCTTACTGAAGCTTTCTTT. It codes for CASSQEEGRLTEAFF.

Ten or more counts support this clonotype. V is TRBV28 and J is TRBJ2-7, with D possibly being TRBD1 (6 bases). With 5 bases removed from V and 0 bases from J, the gap between germline ends came to 14 bases. CDR1 is MDHEN, CDR2 SYDVKM, per germline. The CDR3 spans 15 residues. CDR3 amino acids: CASSIWTEPSYEQYF. CDR3 sequence (DNA): TGTGCCAGCAGTATCTGGACAGAGCCCTCCTACGAGCAGTACTTC.

This chain connects TRBV7-6 to TRBJ1-6; no firm D call. The CDR3 length is 16 residues. The ends were cut back, 6 bases at V and 8 bases at J, with 20 bases in the middle. Germline CDR1 is SGHVS and CDR2 is FNYEAQ. CDR3 in DNA: TGTGCCAGCAGTCTTAAGGCGGAAGCGTGGGATTCACCCCTCCACTTT. Translating gives CASSLKAEAWDSPLHF. The full variable domain, with the rest looked up from reference TRBV7-6 and TRBJ1-6, is GAGVSQSPRYKVTKRGQDVALRCDPISGHVSLYWYRQALGQGPEFLTYFNYEAQQDKSGLPNDRFSAERPEGSISTLTIQRTEQRDSAMYRCASSLKAEAWDSPLHFGNGTRLTVT.

The table lists this clonotype with many counts. V gene TRBV28 combines with J gene TRBJ2-5; D may match TRBD1 or TRBD2 (5 bases each). The CDR3 length is 13 residues. The germline gives CDR1 MDHEN, CDR2 SYDVKM. V was cut by 5 bases and J by 5 bases, with 12 bases left in between. CDR3 nucleotides: TGTGCCAGCAGTGAGGGCAGGGTCGAGACCCAGTACTTC. Its translation is CASSEGRVETQYF.